Below are 4 T cell receptor beta chains sequenced from a single sample in a study of T-cell reconstitution after alpha-beta-depleted transplantation in children. As it was prepared, the TCRbeta library received unique molecular identifiers. MiXCR, applied by TCRdb to the PCR reads, yields one record per CDR3 protein. This table holds about 130,000 distinct CDR3 sequences, approximately 8.7% found once. Here the sequenced sample was PBMCs, mostly from graft donor cells, taken 180 days after TCRalphabeta/CD19-depleted stem cell transplant. The source of these receptors is a girl in the first two years of life who had a stem cell transplant for combined immunodeficiency, so the T cells may come from the graft donor.

V and J are TRBV6-5 and TRBJ2-7; the match to TRBD2 covers 8 bases. Trimming cost V 3 bases and J 3 bases; bases outside gene matches: 7. This CDR3 has 15 amino acids. Germline loops: CDR1 MNHEY, CDR2 SVGAGI. The DNA of the CDR3 is TGTGCCAGCAGTTATTCCAGCGGGAGTTACTACGAGCAGTACTTC. Encoded protein: CASSYSSGSYYEQYF.

The rearrangement joins TRBV14 to TRBJ1-1; D not certain. Trimming took off 4 bases at V and 1 base at J, with 13 bases between the two ends. Germline V gene data show CDR1 as SGHDN and CDR2 as FVKESK. This CDR3 contains 15 residues. The DNA of the CDR3 is TGTGCCAGCAGCCGGTTACTGCGACCGAACACTGAAGCTTTCTTT. It yields the protein CASSRLLRPNTEAFF.

This clonotype was counted ten times or more. The rearrangement joins TRBV28 to TRBJ2-7; 7 bases line up with TRBD1. The CDR3 totals 15 residues. V was pared by 2 bases and J by 2 bases, with 6 bases of the junction left unmatched. Germline loops: CDR1 MDHEN, CDR2 SYDVKM. The chain's CDR3 is CASSLRGGFTYEQYF. The CDR3 nucleotides are TGTGCCAGCAGTTTAAGAGGGGGCTTCACCTACGAGCAGTACTTC.

This clonotype was counted between two and nine times. This chain uses TRBV5-8 with TRBJ2-5; 9 bases line up with TRBD1. This CDR3 has 15 residues. Germline CDR1 reads SGHTS; CDR2 reads YDEGEE. The junction had 5 bases not matched to a gene; V was cut back by 0 bases and J by 5 bases. DNA of the CDR3: TGTGCCAGCAGCTTGGCCGCCGGGACAGGGGAGACCCAGTACTTC. Translation: CASSLAAGTGETQYF.